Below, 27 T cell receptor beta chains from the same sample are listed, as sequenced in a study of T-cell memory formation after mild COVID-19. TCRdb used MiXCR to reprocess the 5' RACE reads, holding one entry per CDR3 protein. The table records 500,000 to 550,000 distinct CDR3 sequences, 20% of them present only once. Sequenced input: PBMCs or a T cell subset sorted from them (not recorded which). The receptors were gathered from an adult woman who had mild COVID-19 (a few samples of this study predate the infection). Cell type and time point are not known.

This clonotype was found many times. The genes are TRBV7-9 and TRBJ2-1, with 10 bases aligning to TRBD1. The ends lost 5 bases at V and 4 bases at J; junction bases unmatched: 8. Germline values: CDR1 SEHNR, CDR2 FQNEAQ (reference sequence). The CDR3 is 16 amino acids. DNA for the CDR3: TGTGCCAGCAGCACCAACCGGGACAGGGGTTACAATGAGCAGTTCTTC. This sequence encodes CASSTNRDRGYNEQFF.

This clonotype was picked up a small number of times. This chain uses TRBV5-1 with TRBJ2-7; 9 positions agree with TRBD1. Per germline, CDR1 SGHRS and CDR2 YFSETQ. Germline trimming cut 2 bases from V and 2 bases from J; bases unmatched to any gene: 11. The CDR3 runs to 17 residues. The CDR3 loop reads CASSFGADRGTPYEQYF. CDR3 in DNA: TGCGCCAGCAGCTTTGGCGCCGACAGGGGGACCCCCTACGAGCAGTACTTC.

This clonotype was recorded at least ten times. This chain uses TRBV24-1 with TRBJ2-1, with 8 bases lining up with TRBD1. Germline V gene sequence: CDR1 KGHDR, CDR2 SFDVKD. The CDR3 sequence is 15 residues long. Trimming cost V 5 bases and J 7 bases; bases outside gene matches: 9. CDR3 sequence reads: CATSVRTGFRNEQFF. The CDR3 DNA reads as TGTGCCACCAGTGTTAGGACAGGGTTCCGGAATGAGCAGTTCTTC.

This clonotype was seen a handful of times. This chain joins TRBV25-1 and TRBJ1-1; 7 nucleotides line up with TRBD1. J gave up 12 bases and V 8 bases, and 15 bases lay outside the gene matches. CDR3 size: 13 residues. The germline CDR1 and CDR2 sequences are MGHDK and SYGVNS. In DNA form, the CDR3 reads TGTGCCAGCCGAATCCGGGACAGTGCAGGGCCTTTCTTT. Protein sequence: CASRIRDSAGPFF.

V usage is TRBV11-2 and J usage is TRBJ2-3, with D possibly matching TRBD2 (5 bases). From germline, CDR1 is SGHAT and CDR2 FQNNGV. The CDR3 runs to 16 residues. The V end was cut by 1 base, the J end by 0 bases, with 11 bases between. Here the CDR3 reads CASSLGSGSSTDTQYF. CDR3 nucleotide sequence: TGTGCCAGCAGCTTAGGTTCGGGGTCTAGCACAGATACGCAGTATTTT.

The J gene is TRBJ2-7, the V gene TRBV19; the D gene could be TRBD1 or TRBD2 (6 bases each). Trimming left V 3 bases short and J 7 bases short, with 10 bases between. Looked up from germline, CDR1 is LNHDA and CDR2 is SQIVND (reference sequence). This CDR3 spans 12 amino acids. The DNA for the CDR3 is TGTGCCAGTAGTATGAGGAGGGGGGAGCAGTACTTC. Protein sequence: CASSMRRGEQYF.

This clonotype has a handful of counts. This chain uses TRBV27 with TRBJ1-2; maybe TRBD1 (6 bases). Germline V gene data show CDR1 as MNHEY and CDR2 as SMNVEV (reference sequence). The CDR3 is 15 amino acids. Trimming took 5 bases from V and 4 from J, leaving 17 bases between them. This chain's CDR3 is CASSPDLGGVYGYTF. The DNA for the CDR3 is TGTGCCAGCAGTCCAGACCTCGGGGGCGTCTATGGCTACACCTTC.

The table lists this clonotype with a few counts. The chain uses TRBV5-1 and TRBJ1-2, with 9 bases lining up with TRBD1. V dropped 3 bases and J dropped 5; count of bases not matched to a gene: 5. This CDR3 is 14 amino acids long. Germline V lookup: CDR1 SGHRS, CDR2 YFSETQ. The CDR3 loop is CASSSQGAYYGYTF. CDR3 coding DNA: TGCGCCAGCAGCTCACAGGGGGCTTATTATGGCTACACCTTC. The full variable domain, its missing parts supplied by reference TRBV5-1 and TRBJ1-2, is KAGVTQTPRYLIKTRGQQVTLSCSPISGHRSVSWYQQTPGQGLQFLFEYFSETQRNKGNFPGRFSGRQFSNSRSEMNVSTLELGDSALYLCASSSQGAYYGYTFGSGTRLTVV.

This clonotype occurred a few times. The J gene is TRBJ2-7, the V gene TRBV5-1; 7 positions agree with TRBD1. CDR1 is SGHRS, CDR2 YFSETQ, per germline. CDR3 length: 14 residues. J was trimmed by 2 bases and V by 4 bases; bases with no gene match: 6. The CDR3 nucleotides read TGCGCCAGCAGCACTTGGGACAGTCCCTACGAGCAGTACTTC. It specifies CASSTWDSPYEQYF.

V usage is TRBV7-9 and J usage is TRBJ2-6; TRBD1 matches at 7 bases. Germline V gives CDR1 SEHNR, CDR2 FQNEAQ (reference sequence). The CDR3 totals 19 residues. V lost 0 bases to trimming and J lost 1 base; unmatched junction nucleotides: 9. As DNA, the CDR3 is TGTGCCAGCAGCTTAGCCTTAGGGACAGCCTTATCTGGGGCCAACGTCCTGACTTTC. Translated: CASSLALGTALSGANVLTF.

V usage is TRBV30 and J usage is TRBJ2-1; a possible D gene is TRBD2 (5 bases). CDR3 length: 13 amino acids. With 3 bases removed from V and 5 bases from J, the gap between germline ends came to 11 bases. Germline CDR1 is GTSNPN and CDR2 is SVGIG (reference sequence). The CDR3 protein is CAWRTFGDNEQFF. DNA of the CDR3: TGTGCCTGGAGGACGTTCGGGGACAATGAGCAGTTCTTC. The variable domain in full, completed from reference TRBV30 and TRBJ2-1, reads SQTIHQWPATLVQPVGSPLSLECTVEGTSNPNLYWYRQAAGRGLQLLFYSVGIGQISSEVPQNLSASRPQDRQFILSSKKLLLSDSGFYLCAWRTFGDNEQFFGPGTRLTVL.

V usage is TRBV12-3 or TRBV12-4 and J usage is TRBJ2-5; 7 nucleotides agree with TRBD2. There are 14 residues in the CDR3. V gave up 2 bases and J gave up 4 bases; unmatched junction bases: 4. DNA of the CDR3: TGTGCCAGCAGTTTAAGGGGACTATCAGAGACCCAGTACTTC. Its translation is CASSLRGLSETQYF.

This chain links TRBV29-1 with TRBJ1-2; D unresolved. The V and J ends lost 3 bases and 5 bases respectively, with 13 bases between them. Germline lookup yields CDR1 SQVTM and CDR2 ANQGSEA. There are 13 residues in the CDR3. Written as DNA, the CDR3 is TGCAGCGTTGAGAGCGGGATTAAGTATGGCTACACCTTC. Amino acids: CSVESGIKYGYTF.

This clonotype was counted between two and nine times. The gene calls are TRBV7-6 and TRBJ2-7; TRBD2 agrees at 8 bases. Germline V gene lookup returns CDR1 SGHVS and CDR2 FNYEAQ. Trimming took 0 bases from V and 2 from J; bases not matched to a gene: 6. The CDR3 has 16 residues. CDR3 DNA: TGTGCCAGCAGCTTAGCGACTGGCGGGGGGACCTACGAGCAGTACTTC. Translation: CASSLATGGGTYEQYF.

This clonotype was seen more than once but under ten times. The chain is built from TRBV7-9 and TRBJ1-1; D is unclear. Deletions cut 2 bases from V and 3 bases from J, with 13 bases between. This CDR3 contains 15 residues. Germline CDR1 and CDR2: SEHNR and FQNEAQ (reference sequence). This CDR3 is CASSLFEQRDTEAFF. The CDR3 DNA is TGTGCCAGCAGCTTATTTGAGCAGAGGGACACTGAAGCTTTCTTT.

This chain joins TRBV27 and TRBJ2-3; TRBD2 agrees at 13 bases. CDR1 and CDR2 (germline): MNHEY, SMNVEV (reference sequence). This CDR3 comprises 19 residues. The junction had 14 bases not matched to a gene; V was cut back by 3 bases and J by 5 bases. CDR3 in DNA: TGTGCCAGCAGTTTCTCCGGACTAGCGGGGGCCCCTGTGAAAGATACGCAGTATTTT. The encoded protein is CASSFSGLAGAPVKDTQYF.

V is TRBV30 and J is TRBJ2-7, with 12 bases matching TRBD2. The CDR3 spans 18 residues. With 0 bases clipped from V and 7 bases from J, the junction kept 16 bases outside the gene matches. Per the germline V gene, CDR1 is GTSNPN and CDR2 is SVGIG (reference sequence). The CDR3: CAWSVKFGRLAGDQEQYF. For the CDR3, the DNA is TGTGCCTGGAGTGTAAAGTTCGGTAGACTAGCGGGGGACCAGGAGCAGTACTTC.

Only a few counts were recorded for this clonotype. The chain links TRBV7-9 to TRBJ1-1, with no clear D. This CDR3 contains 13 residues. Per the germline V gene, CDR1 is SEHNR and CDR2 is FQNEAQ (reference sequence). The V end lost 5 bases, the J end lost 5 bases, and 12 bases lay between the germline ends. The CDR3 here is CASSGPVTTEAFF. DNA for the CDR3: TGTGCCAGCAGCGGACCAGTGACGACTGAAGCTTTCTTT.

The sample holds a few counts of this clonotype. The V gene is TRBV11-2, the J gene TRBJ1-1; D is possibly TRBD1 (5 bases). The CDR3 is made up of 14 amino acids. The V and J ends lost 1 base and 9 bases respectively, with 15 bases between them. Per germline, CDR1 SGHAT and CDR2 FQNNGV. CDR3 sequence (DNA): TGTGCCAGCAGCTTAGGAGGGACCGCCTTTAAAGCTTTCTTT. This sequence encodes CASSLGGTAFKAFF.

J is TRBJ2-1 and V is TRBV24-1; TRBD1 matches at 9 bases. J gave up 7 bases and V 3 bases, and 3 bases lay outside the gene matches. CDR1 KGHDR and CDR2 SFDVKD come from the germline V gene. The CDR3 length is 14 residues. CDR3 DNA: TGTGCCACCAGTGATCTCGACAGGGGGAATGAGCAGTTCTTC. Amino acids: CATSDLDRGNEQFF.

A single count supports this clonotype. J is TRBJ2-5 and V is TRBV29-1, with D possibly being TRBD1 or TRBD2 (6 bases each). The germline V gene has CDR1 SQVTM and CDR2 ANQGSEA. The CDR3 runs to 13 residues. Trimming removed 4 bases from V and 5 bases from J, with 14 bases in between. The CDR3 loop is CSVGGGYGETQYF. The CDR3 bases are TGCAGCGTTGGAGGGGGGTACGGGGAGACCCAGTACTTC.

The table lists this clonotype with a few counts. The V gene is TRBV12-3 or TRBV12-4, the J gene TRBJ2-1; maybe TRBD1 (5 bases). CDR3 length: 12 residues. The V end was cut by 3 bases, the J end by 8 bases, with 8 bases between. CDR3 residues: CASSFQGYEQFF. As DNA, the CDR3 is TGTGCCAGCAGTTTTCAGGGATATGAGCAGTTCTTC.

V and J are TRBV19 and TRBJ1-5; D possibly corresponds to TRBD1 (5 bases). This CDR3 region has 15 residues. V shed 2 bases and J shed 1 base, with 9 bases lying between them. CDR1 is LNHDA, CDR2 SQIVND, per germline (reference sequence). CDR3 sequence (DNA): TGTGCCAGTAGTATAAAGGGACTGAGCAATCAGCCCCAGCATTTT. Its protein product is CASSIKGLSNQPQHF.

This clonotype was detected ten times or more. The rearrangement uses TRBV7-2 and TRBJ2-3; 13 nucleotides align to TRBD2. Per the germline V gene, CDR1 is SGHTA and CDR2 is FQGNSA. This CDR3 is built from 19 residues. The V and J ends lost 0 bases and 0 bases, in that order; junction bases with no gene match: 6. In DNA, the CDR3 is TGTGCCAGCAGCTTAGCGCTACTAGCGGGAGGGGCTAGCACAGATACGCAGTATTTT. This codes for CASSLALLAGGASTDTQYF.

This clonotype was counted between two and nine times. CDR3: CASSLGQGAPYEQYF. The CDR3 region has the DNA TGTGCCAGCAGCTTGGGACAGGGGGCTCCCTACGAGCAGTACTTC. This sequence joins TRBV7-3 and TRBJ2-7; 12 bases are shared with TRBD1. Germline lookup yields CDR1 SGHTA and CDR2 FQGTGA. This CDR3 region has 15 residues. V lost 3 bases to trimming and J lost 2 bases; unmatched junction nucleotides: 2.

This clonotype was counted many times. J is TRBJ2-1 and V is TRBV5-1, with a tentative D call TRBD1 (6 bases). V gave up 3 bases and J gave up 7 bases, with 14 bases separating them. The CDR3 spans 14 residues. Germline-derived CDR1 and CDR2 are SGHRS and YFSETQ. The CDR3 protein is CASSSRSGENEQFF. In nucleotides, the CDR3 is TGCGCCAGCAGCTCTCGTTCAGGGGAGAATGAGCAGTTCTTC.

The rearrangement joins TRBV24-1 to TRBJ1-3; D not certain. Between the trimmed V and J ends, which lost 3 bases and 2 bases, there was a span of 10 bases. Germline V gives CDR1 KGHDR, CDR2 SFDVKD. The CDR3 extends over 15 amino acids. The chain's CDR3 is CATSDEGHAGNTIYF. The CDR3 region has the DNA TGTGCCACCAGTGATGAGGGTCATGCTGGAAACACCATATATTTT.